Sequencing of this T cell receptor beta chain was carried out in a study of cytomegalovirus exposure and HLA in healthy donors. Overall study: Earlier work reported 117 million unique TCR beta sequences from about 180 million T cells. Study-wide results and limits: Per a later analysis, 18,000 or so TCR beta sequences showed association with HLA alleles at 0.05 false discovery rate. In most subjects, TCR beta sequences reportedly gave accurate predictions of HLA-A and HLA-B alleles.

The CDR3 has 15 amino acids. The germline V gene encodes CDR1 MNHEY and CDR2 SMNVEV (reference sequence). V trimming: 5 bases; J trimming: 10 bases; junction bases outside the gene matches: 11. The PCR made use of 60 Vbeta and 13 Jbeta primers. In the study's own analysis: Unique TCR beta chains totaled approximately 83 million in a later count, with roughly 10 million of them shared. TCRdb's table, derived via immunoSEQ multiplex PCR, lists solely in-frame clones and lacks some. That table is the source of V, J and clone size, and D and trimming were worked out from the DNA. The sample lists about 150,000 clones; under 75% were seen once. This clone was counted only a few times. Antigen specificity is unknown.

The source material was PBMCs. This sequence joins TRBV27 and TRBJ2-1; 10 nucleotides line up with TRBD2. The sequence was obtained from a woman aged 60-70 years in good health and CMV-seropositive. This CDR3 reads CASSPNVAGGHEQFF. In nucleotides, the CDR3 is TGTGCCAGCAGTCCGAACGTAGCGGGAGGCCACGAGCAGTTCTTC.